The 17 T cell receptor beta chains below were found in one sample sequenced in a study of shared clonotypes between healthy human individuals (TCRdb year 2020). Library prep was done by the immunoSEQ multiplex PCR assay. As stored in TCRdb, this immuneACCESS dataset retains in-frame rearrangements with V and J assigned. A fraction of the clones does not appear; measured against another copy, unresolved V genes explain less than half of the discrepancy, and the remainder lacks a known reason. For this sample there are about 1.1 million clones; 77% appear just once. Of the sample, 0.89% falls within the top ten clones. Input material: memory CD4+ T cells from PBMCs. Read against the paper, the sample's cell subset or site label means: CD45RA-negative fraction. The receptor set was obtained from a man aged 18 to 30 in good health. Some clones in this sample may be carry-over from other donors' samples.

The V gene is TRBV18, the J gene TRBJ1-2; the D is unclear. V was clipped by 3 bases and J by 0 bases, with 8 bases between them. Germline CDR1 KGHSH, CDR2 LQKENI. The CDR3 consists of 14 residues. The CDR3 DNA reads TGTGCCAGCTCACCCATACACGCTAACTATGGCTACACCTTC. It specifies CASSPIHANYGYTF.

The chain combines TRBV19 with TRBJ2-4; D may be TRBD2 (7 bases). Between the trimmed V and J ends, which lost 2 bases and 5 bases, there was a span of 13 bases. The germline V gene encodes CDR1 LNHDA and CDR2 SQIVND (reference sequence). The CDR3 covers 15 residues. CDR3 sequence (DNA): TGTGCCAGTAGTATATCGGGGGGCAACGAAAACATTCAGTACTTC. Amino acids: CASSISGGNENIQYF.

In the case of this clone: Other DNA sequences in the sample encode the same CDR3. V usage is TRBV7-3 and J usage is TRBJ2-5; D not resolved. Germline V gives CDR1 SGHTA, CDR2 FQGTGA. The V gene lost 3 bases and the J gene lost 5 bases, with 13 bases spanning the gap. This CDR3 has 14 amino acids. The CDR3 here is CASSLNGVGETQYF. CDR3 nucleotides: TGTGCCAGCAGCTTGAACGGAGTCGGGGAGACCCAGTACTTC.

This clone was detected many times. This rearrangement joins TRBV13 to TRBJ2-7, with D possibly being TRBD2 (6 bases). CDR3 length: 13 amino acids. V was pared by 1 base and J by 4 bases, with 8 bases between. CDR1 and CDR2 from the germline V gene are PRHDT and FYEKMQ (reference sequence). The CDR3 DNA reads TGTGCCAGCAGCTTAGTTGGGACTTACGAGCAGTACTTC. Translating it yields CASSLVGTYEQYF.

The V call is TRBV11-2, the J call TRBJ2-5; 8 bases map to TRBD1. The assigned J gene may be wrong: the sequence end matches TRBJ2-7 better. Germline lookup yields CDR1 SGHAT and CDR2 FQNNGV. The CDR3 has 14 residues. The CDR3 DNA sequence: TGTGCCAGCAGCTTTTACAGGGGGACCTACGAGCAGTACTTC. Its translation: CASSFYRGTYEQYF.

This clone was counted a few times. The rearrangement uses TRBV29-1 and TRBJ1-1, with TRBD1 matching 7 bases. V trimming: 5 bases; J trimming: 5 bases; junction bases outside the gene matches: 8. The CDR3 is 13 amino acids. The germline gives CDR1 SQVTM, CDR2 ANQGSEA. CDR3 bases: TGCAGCGTTCGGCGGCAGGGGGGGACTGAAGCTTTCTTT. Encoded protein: CSVRRQGGTEAFF. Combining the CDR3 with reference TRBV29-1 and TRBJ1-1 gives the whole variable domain SAVISQKPSRDICQRGTSLTIQCQVDSQVTMMFWYRQQPGQSLTLIATANQGSEATYESGFVIDKFPISRPNLTFSTLTVSNMSPEDSSIYLCSVRRQGGTEAFFGQGTRLTVV.

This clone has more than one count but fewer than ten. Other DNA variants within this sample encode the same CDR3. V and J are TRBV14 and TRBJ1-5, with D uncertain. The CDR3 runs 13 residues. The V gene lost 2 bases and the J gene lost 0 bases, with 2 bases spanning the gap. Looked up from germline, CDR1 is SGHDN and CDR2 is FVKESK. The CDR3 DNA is TGTGCCAGCAGCCAATCTAGCAATCAGCCCCAGCATTTT. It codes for CASSQSSNQPQHF.

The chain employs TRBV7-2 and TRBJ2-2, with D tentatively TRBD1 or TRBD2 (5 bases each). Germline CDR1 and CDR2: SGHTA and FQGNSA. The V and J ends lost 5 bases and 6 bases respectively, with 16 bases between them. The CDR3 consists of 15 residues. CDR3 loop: CASSRGGAEAGELFF. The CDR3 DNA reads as TGTGCCAGCAGCCGGGGTGGGGCCGAGGCCGGGGAGCTGTTTTTT.

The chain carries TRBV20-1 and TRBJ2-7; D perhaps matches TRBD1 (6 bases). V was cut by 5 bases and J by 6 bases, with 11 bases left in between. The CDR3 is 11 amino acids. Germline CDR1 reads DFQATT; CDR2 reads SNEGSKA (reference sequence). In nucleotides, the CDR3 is TGCAGTGCTCAAGGGGGTAGCGAGCAGTACTTC. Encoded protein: CSAQGGSEQYF.

The CDR3 sequence: CASSEGRAGGGSEQYF. The CDR3 DNA sequence: TGTGCCAGCAGTGAAGGTAGGGCAGGGGGCGGATCCGAGCAGTACTTC. The chain links TRBV2 to TRBJ2-7, with 8 bases that match TRBD1. From germline, CDR1 is SNHLY and CDR2 FYNNEI. V was pared by 1 base and J by 6 bases, with 11 bases of the junction left unmatched. The CDR3 sequence is 16 residues long.

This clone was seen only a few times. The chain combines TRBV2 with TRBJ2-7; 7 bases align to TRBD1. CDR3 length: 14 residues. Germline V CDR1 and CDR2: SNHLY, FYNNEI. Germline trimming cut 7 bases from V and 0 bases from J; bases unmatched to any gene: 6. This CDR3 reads CASTVQGNSYEQYF. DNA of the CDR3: TGTGCCAGCACAGTACAGGGGAACTCCTACGAGCAGTACTTC.

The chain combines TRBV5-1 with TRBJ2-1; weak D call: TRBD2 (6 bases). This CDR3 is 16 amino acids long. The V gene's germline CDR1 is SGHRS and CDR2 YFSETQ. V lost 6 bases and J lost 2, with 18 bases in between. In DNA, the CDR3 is TGCGCCAGCACGATCTCCGGGACTCGAACCTACAATGAGCAGTTCTTC. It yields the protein CASTISGTRTYNEQFF.

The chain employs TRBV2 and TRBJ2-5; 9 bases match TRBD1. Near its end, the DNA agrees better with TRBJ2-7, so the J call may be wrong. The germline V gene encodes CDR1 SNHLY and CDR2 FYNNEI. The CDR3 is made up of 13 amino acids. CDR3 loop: CAGRDRVVSEQYF. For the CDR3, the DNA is TGTGCCGGCCGGGACAGGGTGGTAAGCGAGCAGTACTTC.

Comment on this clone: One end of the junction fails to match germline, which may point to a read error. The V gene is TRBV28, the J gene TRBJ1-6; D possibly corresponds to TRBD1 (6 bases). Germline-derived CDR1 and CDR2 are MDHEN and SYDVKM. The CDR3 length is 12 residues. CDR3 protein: CASSGMVNRESF. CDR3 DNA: TGTGCCAGCAGCGGGATGGTCAACAGGGAAAGCTTT.

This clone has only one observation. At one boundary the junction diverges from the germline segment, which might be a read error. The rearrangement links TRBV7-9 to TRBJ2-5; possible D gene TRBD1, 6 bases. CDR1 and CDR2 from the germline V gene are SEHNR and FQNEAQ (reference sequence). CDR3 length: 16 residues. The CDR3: CVSSLATGLRGETQYF. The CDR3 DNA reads TGTGTCAGCAGCTTAGCGACAGGACTTAGAGGGGAGACCCAGTACTTC. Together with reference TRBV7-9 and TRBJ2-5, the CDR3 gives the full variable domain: DTGVSQNPRHKITKRGQNVTFRCDPISEHNRLYWYRQTLGQGPEFLTYFQNEAQLEKSRLLSDRFSAERPKGSFSTLEIQRTEQGDSAMYLCVSSLATGLRGETQYFGPGTRLLVL.

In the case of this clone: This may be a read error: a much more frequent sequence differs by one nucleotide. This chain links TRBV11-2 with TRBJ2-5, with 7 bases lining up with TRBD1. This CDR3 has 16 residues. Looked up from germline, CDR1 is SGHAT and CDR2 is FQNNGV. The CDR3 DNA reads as TGTGTCAGCAGCCCGGCCCCCAGGGGGTCTAAAGAGACCCAGTACTTC. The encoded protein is CVSSPAPRGSKETQYF.

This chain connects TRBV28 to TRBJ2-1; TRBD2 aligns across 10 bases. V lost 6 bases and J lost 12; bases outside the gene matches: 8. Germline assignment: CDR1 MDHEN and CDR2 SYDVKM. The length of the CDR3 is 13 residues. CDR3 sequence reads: CASRTSGKGGQFF. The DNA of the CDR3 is TGTGCCAGCAGAACTAGCGGGAAGGGTGGGCAGTTCTTC.